This T cell receptor beta chain was obtained from a study of sequential checkpoint blockade in melanoma. Study-level information: First-line arms were nivolumab then ipilimumab, or the reverse, randomized 1:1.

Germline-derived CDR1 and CDR2 are LNHNV and YYDKDF (reference sequence). The CDR3 runs to 16 residues. Profiled with immunoSEQ multiplex PCR; TCRdb holds only in-frame clones, not every one. This table holds about 4,600 clones, 55% to 65% found once. Documented treatment: randomized to nivolumab then ipilimumab (arm A) or the reverse (arm B). Sorted cells were live CD3+CD8+, lacking CD19 and CD56, from PBMCs. The clonotype originates from a human donor with melanoma. The gene calls are TRBV15 and TRBJ2-5; 7 bases align to TRBD2. TRBJ2-7 matches the DNA end more closely, so the J call is doubtful. The material was CD8+ T cells sorted from blood (inferred from file names), obtained from a patient given nivolumab and ipilimumab in sequence. CDR3 in DNA: TGTGCCACCAGCAGTCTTGTTCAGCGGGACTCCTACGAGCAGTACTTC. It codes for CATSSLVQRDSYEQYF.